The 16 T cell receptor beta chains listed next were all sequenced from one sample in a study of a mutant IDH1 vaccine in newly diagnosed glioma. The time point is: week 47, end of study. A 20-mer mutant IDH1 peptide at 300 ug was injected subcutaneously with topical imiquimod. Only in-frame clones appear in the TCRdb table, and some are missing; sequencing was by immunoSEQ multiplex PCR. The data show tens of thousands of clones, with 80% to 90% seen just once and around 5% held by the top ten. No antigen has been identified for these receptors. Sequences were derived from PBMCs, sampled from a glioma patient whose treatment included an IDH1 peptide vaccine. The receptors were gathered from a man in his forties with glioma.

The V gene is TRBV18, the J gene TRBJ2-3; no clear D gene. The CDR3 spans 15 residues. V was clipped by 3 bases and J by 2 bases, with 12 bases between them. Germline V gives CDR1 KGHSH, CDR2 LQKENI. The CDR3 DNA is TGTGCCAGCTCACCTTGGCAAAACCCCACAGATACGCAGTATTTT. Protein product: CASSPWQNPTDTQYF.

This clone was observed once. The chain employs TRBV20-1 and TRBJ1-1; D is undetermined. With 4 bases removed from V and 3 bases from J, the gap between germline ends came to 6 bases. Germline V CDR1 and CDR2: DFQATT, SNEGSKA (reference sequence). There are 11 residues in the CDR3. This CDR3 reads CSAKGDTEAFF. The CDR3 DNA follows: TGCAGTGCTAAGGGCGACACTGAAGCTTTCTTT.

This chain joins TRBV2 and TRBJ1-2, with D possibly being TRBD1 (5 bases). Germline CDR1 reads SNHLY; CDR2 reads FYNNEI. The CDR3 contains 14 residues. Trimming removed 6 bases at V and 4 bases at J, with 15 bases between. CDR3 sequence (DNA): TGTGCCAGCAGGCAGGGAGGGCAGTTCTATGGCTACACCTTC. It translates to CASRQGGQFYGYTF.

The chain is built from TRBV6-5 and TRBJ1-6; tentative D call: TRBD1 (6 bases). Trimming took 6 bases from V and 5 from J, leaving 14 bases between them. Germline lookup yields CDR1 MNHEY and CDR2 SVGAGI. The CDR3 runs to 15 residues. The CDR3 DNA sequence: TGTGCCAGCAGCAGGGAGTCAGGGGATAATTCACCCCTCCACTTT. Amino acid sequence: CASSRESGDNSPLHF.

This sequence joins TRBV4-3 and TRBJ2-7, with D possibly TRBD2 on 5 matching bases. Germline-derived CDR1 and CDR2 are LGHNA and YSLEER. V lost 5 bases, J lost 3 bases, and 14 bases lay in between. This CDR3 is 14 amino acids long. CDR3 sequence reads: CASSDGLRNYEQYF. In nucleotides, the CDR3 is TGCGCCAGCAGCGACGGACTCCGAAACTACGAGCAGTACTTC.

This chain links TRBV7-8 with TRBJ1-2; D call uncertain. The V gene's germline CDR1 is SGHVS and CDR2 FQNEAQ. V shed 1 base and J shed 8 bases, with 11 bases lying between them. The CDR3 is made up of 13 amino acids. The CDR3: CASSLDYPSGYTF. CDR3 nucleotide sequence: TGTGCCAGCAGCTTAGATTATCCTAGCGGCTACACCTTC.

The chain couples TRBV27 to TRBJ2-7; unclear D gene. V was shortened by 3 bases and J by 3 bases, with 15 bases between the two germline ends. In germline, CDR1 is MNHEY, CDR2 SMNVEV (reference sequence). This CDR3 region has 15 residues. CDR3 residues: CASSLFPMGYYEQYF. CDR3 nucleotides: TGTGCCAGCAGTTTGTTTCCGATGGGGTACTACGAGCAGTACTTC.

This clone counts as medium-sized. The chain joins TRBV19 to TRBJ1-5; 8 bases match TRBD1. This CDR3 has 15 residues. From germline, CDR1 is LNHDA and CDR2 SQIVND (reference sequence). Trimming at V came to 6 bases and at J to 1 base, leaving 5 bases not matched to a gene. The CDR3 is CASRIDRGSNQPQHF. CDR3 DNA: TGTGCCAGTAGAATCGACAGGGGAAGCAATCAGCCCCAGCATTTT.

The CDR3 coding sequence is TGTGCCAGCAGTTACGCGACAGGGGCCACCGGGGAGCTGTTTTTT. It translates to CASSYATGATGELFF. The chain carries TRBV6-5 and TRBJ2-2; 8 bases are a match to TRBD1. Looked up from germline, CDR1 is MNHEY and CDR2 is SVGAGI. Trimming at V came to 2 bases and at J to 4 bases, leaving 3 bases not matched to a gene. CDR3 length equals 15 residues.

V gene TRBV29-1 combines with J gene TRBJ1-5; D gene ambiguous. This CDR3 is 13 amino acids long. Germline V gives CDR1 SQVTM, CDR2 ANQGSEA. The ends were cut back, 0 bases at V and 0 bases at J, with 3 bases in the middle. CDR3 coding DNA: TGCAGCGTTGAAGAGGGTAGCAATCAGCCCCAGCATTTT. Its translation is CSVEEGSNQPQHF. The full variable domain, completed using reference TRBV29-1 and TRBJ1-5, is SAVISQKPSRDICQRGTSLTIQCQVDSQVTMMFWYRQQPGQSLTLIATANQGSEATYESGFVIDKFPISRPNLTFSTLTVSNMSPEDSSIYLCSVEEGSNQPQHFGDGTRLSIL.

This rearrangement joins TRBV6-1 to TRBJ2-3, with 7 nucleotides matching TRBD1. The V segment lost 4 bases and the J segment 5 bases; nucleotides outside the gene matches: 0. CDR3 length: 12 residues. Germline CDR1 is MNHNS and CDR2 is SASEGT. This CDR3 is CASSGTGDTQYF. CDR3 DNA sequence: TGTGCCAGCAGTGGGACAGGAGATACGCAGTATTTT.

V is TRBV9 and J is TRBJ2-7, with 7 bases identical to TRBD2. The CDR3 contains 16 residues. Trimming took 10 bases from V and 3 from J; bases not matched to a gene: 19. CDR1 is SGDLS and CDR2 is YYNGEE in the germline V gene. CDR3 amino acids: CASPVMAGDKLYEQYF. The CDR3 nucleotides read TGTGCCTCCCCGGTGATGGCGGGAGATAAACTCTACGAGCAGTACTTC.

The chain is built from TRBV4-1 and TRBJ2-3, with 8 bases matching TRBD2. CDR1 and CDR2 from the germline V gene are MGHRA and YSYEKL. Trimming cost V 0 bases and J 0 bases; bases outside gene matches: 8. The CDR3 extends over 18 amino acids. This CDR3 is CASSQEKSGGYSTDTQYF. CDR3 in DNA: TGCGCCAGCAGCCAAGAGAAGTCGGGGGGGTATAGCACAGATACGCAGTATTTT.

This clone was detected only a few times. The chain is built from TRBV4-3 and TRBJ1-1; D not certain. V shed 1 base and J shed 5 bases, with 8 bases lying between them. Germline assignment: CDR1 LGHNA and CDR2 YSLEER. The CDR3 contains 13 residues. The DNA of the CDR3 is TGCGCCAGCAGCCAAGGGAGGTGGACTGAAGCTTTCTTT. The encoded protein is CASSQGRWTEAFF.

The rearrangement joins TRBV6-5 to TRBJ2-7, with D possibly matching TRBD2 (5 bases). V was cut by 5 bases and J by 4 bases, with 9 bases left in between. Per germline, CDR1 MNHEY and CDR2 SVGAGI. The CDR3 totals 12 residues. The DNA for the CDR3 is TGTGCCAGCAGTCCCCGGGGATACGAGCAGTACTTC. Amino acid sequence: CASSPRGYEQYF.

J is TRBJ2-5 and V is TRBV30; D call uncertain. The CDR3 sequence is 15 residues long. V dropped 2 bases and J dropped 3 bases, with 16 bases sitting between them. Germline V gene sequence: CDR1 GTSNPN, CDR2 SVGIG (reference sequence). The CDR3 reads CAWSHGVGTEETQYF. CDR3 in DNA: TGTGCCTGGAGTCATGGGGTGGGTACGGAAGAGACCCAGTACTTC.